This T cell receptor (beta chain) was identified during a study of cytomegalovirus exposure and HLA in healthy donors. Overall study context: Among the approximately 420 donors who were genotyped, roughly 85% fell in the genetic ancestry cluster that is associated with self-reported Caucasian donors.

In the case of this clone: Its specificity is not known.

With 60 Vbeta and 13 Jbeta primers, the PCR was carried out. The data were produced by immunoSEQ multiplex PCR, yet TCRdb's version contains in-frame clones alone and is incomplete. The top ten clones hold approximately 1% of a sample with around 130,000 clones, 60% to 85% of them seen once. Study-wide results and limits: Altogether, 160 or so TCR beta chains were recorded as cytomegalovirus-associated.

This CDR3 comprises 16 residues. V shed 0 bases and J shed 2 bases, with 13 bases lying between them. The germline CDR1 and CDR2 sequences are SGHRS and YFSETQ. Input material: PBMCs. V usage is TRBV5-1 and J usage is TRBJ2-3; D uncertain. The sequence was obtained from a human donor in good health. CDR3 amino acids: CASSLATKTNTDTQYF. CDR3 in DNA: TGCGCCAGCAGCTTGGCTACTAAAACGAACACAGATACGCAGTATTTT.